Following are 27 T cell receptor beta chains from one sample sequenced in a study of blood T cells in healthy people across ages. The use of a sample-barcoded 5' primer and a J-beta primer mix characterized a second PCR of roughly 6 to 11 cycles. In TCRdb, the 5' RACE reads were re-called with MiXCR into one record per CDR3 protein. The repertoire holds around 1.5 million distinct CDR3 sequences, with around 42% as singletons. The sequencing sample was made of blood. These receptors originate from a woman younger than 30 in good health.

The chain recombines TRBV28 with TRBJ1-2, with TRBD1 identical over 9 bases. CDR3 length: 15 residues. V shed 1 base and J 8 bases; nucleotides not matched to a gene: 8. Looked up from germline, CDR1 is MDHEN and CDR2 is SYDVKM. CDR3 DNA sequence: TGTGCCAGCAGTTTATTACCGGGGACAGGGAACGGCTACACCTTC. It yields the protein CASSLLPGTGNGYTF.

This clonotype was counted only a few times. The V gene is TRBV29-1, the J gene TRBJ2-7, with D uncertain. The CDR3 contains 11 residues. Germline V CDR1 and CDR2: SQVTM, ANQGSEA. V was shortened by 2 bases and J by 5 bases, with 7 bases between the two germline ends. CDR3 sequence reads: CSVELDDEQYF. The CDR3 coding sequence is TGCAGCGTTGAACTAGATGACGAGCAGTACTTC.

This clonotype was observed a few times. The chain couples TRBV2 to TRBJ2-6; 7 nucleotides line up with TRBD1. CDR3 length: 16 amino acids. The V segment lost 4 bases and the J segment 0 bases; nucleotides outside the gene matches: 3. Germline loops: CDR1 SNHLY, CDR2 FYNNEI. CDR3 sequence reads: CASSGDRSSGANVLTF. The CDR3 region has the DNA TGTGCCAGCAGTGGGGACAGAAGCTCTGGGGCCAACGTCCTGACTTTC.

This clonotype was seen more than once but under ten times. The chain uses TRBV7-6 and TRBJ1-1; D is possibly TRBD1 (5 bases). Germline loops: CDR1 SGHVS, CDR2 FNYEAQ. The CDR3 totals 15 residues. The germline V and J ends were trimmed by 2 bases and 3 bases, with 13 bases remaining between them. The CDR3 sequence: CASSLRGPEDTEAFF. In nucleotides, the CDR3 is TGTGCCAGCAGCTTACGGGGCCCCGAGGACACTGAAGCTTTCTTT.

As for this clonotype: The junction differs from germline at one of its ends, possibly a read error. The chain has TRBV29-1 and TRBJ2-7, with 11 nucleotides matching TRBD1. The DNA end lines up better with TRBJ2-4; the J call may be wrong. From germline, CDR1 is SQVTM and CDR2 ANQGSEA. This CDR3 contains 15 residues. The CDR3: CGVAGDRGDVNIQYF. CDR3 in DNA: TGCGGCGTCGCCGGGGACAGGGGGGATGTGAACATTCAGTACTTC.

The chain uses TRBV3-1 and TRBJ1-5, with D perhaps matching TRBD1 (6 bases). Between the trimmed V and J ends, which lost 1 base and 1 base, there was a span of 11 bases. The CDR3 extends over 16 amino acids. CDR1 LGHDT and CDR2 YNNKEL come from the germline V gene (reference sequence). In DNA form, the CDR3 reads TGTGCCAGCAGCCAAGTTACCACAGGGAGCAATCAGCCCCAGCATTTT. This gives the protein CASSQVTTGSNQPQHF. The whole variable domain, filled in from reference TRBV3-1 and TRBJ1-5, reads DTAVSQTPKYLVTQMGNDKSIKCEQNLGHDTMYWYKQDSKKFLKIMFSYNNKELIINETVPNRFSPKSPDKAHLNLHINSLELGDSAVYFCASSQVTTGSNQPQHFGDGTRLSIL.

The rearrangement uses TRBV3-1 and TRBJ2-4; 7 positions agree with TRBD2. This CDR3 region has 17 residues. Germline V lookup: CDR1 LGHDT, CDR2 YNNKEL (reference sequence). Trimming at V came to 0 bases and at J to 0 bases, leaving 5 bases not matched to a gene. The CDR3 spells CASSQDPAGVAKNIQYF. CDR3 DNA sequence: TGTGCCAGCAGCCAAGATCCCGCGGGGGTAGCCAAAAACATTCAGTACTTC.

The J gene is TRBJ2-4, the V gene TRBV28, with D maybe TRBD1 (6 bases). The DNA end is more similar to TRBJ2-7, so the J call may be wrong. CDR3 length equals 14 residues. In germline, CDR1 is MDHEN, CDR2 SYDVKM. The CDR3 DNA reads as TGTGCCAGCAGTTCACAGGGTGGGGGAAACGAGCAGTACTTC. It specifies CASSSQGGGNEQYF.

In this sample, this clonotype turned up a few times. The genes are TRBV7-6 and TRBJ2-1; the D call may be TRBD1 or TRBD2 (5 bases each). Germline values: CDR1 SGHVS, CDR2 FNYEAQ. The CDR3 extends over 12 amino acids. Trimming left V 5 bases short and J 10 bases short, with 12 bases between. In nucleotides, the CDR3 is TGTGCCAGCAGCGAGGGGCCATCCGAGCAGTTCTTC. It codes for CASSEGPSEQFF.

J is TRBJ2-6 and V is TRBV12-3 or TRBV12-4; D gene uncertain. Trimming left V 3 bases short and J 0 bases short, with 12 bases between. The length of the CDR3 is 17 residues. CDR3 sequence: CASSFGSAYSGANVLTF. The CDR3 coding sequence is TGTGCCAGCAGTTTCGGGTCCGCATACTCTGGGGCCAACGTCCTGACTTTC.

This clonotype has more than one count but fewer than ten. The chain joins TRBV14 to TRBJ2-4, with 10 bases fitting TRBD1. The trim removed 2 bases at V and 0 bases at J, leaving 4 bases unmatched. The CDR3 runs 17 residues. Germline V gives CDR1 SGHDN, CDR2 FVKESK. Written as DNA, the CDR3 is TGTGCCAGCAGCCAATCGGGACAGGGGAAAGCCAAAAACATTCAGTACTTC. As protein: CASSQSGQGKAKNIQYF.

This chain links TRBV20-1 with TRBJ2-5; D is undetermined. The V end was cut by 3 bases, the J end by 1 base, with 9 bases between. Germline CDR1 is DFQATT and CDR2 is SNEGSKA (reference sequence). The CDR3 is made up of 13 amino acids. Here the CDR3 DNA reads TGCAGTGCTAGGGCCGTAACCCAAGAGACCCAGTACTTC. Translated: CSARAVTQETQYF.

The J gene is TRBJ1-1, the V gene TRBV20-1; tentative D call: TRBD1 (5 bases). V was trimmed by 2 bases and J by 4 bases, leaving 11 bases between them. The CDR3 sequence is 13 residues long. Germline lookup yields CDR1 DFQATT and CDR2 SNEGSKA (reference sequence). The CDR3 sequence is CSARRGGFTEAFF. The DNA of the CDR3 is TGCAGTGCTAGACGGGGGGGTTTCACTGAAGCTTTCTTT.

CDR3 protein: CASSYASRGQETQYF. The CDR3 DNA reads as TGTGCCAGCAGTTATGCGTCGCGGGGCCAAGAGACCCAGTACTTC. The chain recombines TRBV6-5 with TRBJ2-5, with D possibly matching TRBD2 (6 bases). Between the trimmed V and J ends, which lost 3 bases and 1 base, there was a span of 12 bases. Germline V CDR1 and CDR2: MNHEY, SVGAGI. CDR3 length equals 15 residues.

The chain combines TRBV6-5 with TRBJ2-7, with D perhaps TRBD2 (6 bases). The CDR3 covers 15 residues. Germline V CDR1 and CDR2: MNHEY, SVGAGI. V was trimmed by 0 bases and J by 4 bases, leaving 13 bases between them. The CDR3 nucleotides are TGTGCCAGCAGTTACTCCACCGGGACTTCGTACGAGCAGTACTTC. This codes for CASSYSTGTSYEQYF.

This clonotype was recorded a few times. The V gene is TRBV5-6, the J gene TRBJ2-5, with 7 nucleotides matching TRBD1. The CDR3 runs 14 residues. With 4 bases clipped from V and 1 base from J, the junction kept 4 bases outside the gene matches. Germline CDR1 SGHDT, CDR2 YYEEEE. The CDR3 nucleotides read TGTGCCAGCAGCGGACAGGAATTCCAAGAGACCCAGTACTTC. It is translated as CASSGQEFQETQYF.

V and J are TRBV2 and TRBJ1-4, with 8 bases that match TRBD1. This CDR3 region has 15 residues. The V gene end was trimmed by 7 bases and the J gene end by 3 bases; junction bases not matched to a gene: 7. Germline assignment: CDR1 SNHLY and CDR2 FYNNEI. The CDR3 bases are TGTGCCAGCATCCTCCAGGGGGCGGCTAATGAAAAACTGTTTTTT. Its translation: CASILQGAANEKLFF.

V usage is TRBV18 and J usage is TRBJ2-1, with D unresolved. CDR1 KGHSH and CDR2 LQKENI come from the germline V gene. This CDR3 has 14 amino acids. The V end lost 0 bases, the J end lost 5 bases, and 8 bases lay between the germline ends. The CDR3 is CASSPPLGNNEQFF. In DNA form, the CDR3 reads TGTGCCAGCTCACCACCTCTGGGAAACAATGAGCAGTTCTTC.

The V call is TRBV15, the J call TRBJ1-5, with no clear D. From germline, CDR1 is LNHNV and CDR2 YYDKDF (reference sequence). CDR3 size: 15 residues. V gave up 1 base and J gave up 5 bases, with 12 bases separating them. The CDR3 nucleotides read TGTGCCACCAGCAGAGCTCCGGCTTTCGATCAGCCCCAGCATTTT. This translates into CATSRAPAFDQPQHF. Drawing the rest from reference TRBV15 and TRBJ1-5, the complete variable domain is DAMVIQNPRYQVTQFGKPVTLSCSQTLNHNVMYWYQQKSSQAPKLLFHYYDKDFNNEADTPDNFQSRRPNTSFCFLDIRSPGLGDTAMYLCATSRAPAFDQPQHFGDGTRLSIL.

J is TRBJ1-5 and V is TRBV7-6; 8 bases are shared with TRBD1. The CDR3 has 16 amino acids. Germline loops: CDR1 SGHVS, CDR2 FNYEAQ. J was trimmed by 0 bases and V by 5 bases; bases with no gene match: 6. For the CDR3, the DNA is TGTGCCAGCAGCCGAGGAGGGACAGGTAGCAATCAGCCCCAGCATTTT. It specifies CASSRGGTGSNQPQHF.

The chain combines TRBV5-1 with TRBJ2-5; D possibly matches TRBD1 or TRBD2 (5 bases each). Germline V gene sequence: CDR1 SGHRS, CDR2 YFSETQ. The CDR3 sequence is 15 residues long. Trimming took off 4 bases at V and 1 base at J, with 14 bases between the two ends. The CDR3 sequence is CASSEGRGLQETQYF. The CDR3 DNA sequence: TGCGCCAGCAGCGAGGGACGGGGCCTCCAAGAGACCCAGTACTTC.

This clonotype has more than one count but fewer than ten. This chain joins TRBV7-2 and TRBJ1-2, with unresolved D. The germline V gene encodes CDR1 SGHTA and CDR2 FQGNSA. There are 14 residues in the CDR3. With 5 bases removed from V and 2 bases from J, the gap between germline ends came to 12 bases. CDR3: CASSQRAANYGYTF. CDR3 coding DNA: TGTGCCAGCAGCCAAAGGGCAGCGAACTATGGCTACACCTTC.

Concerning this clonotype itself: Its ends do not fully match the called genes, so a read error is possible. This sequence joins TRBV6-1 and TRBJ2-7; 7 bases are shared with TRBD2. CDR3 length: 13 amino acids. The germline gives CDR1 MNHNS, CDR2 SASEGT. The CDR3 region is CASSEGTTYGQYF. Here the CDR3 DNA reads TGTGCCAGCAGTGAGGGGACTACCTACGGGCAGTACTTC.

This clonotype was picked up a small number of times. The rearrangement links TRBV12-3 or TRBV12-4 to TRBJ2-7, with 11 positions matching TRBD2. V gave up 5 bases and J gave up 2 bases; unmatched junction bases: 5. The CDR3 covers 15 residues. The CDR3 sequence: CASSGLGLAAYEQYF. In DNA, the CDR3 is TGTGCCAGCAGTGGCCTGGGACTAGCGGCCTACGAGCAGTACTTC.

In this sample, this clonotype turned up a few times. The gene calls are TRBV20-1 and TRBJ2-3; D perhaps matches TRBD2 (6 bases). The CDR3 sequence is 17 residues long. From germline, CDR1 is DFQATT and CDR2 SNEGSKA (reference sequence). The ends were cut back, 3 bases at V and 0 bases at J, with 19 bases in the middle. CDR3 sequence (DNA): TGCAGTGCTAGCCGTAAGGCGGAGGGCGGGAGCACAGATACGCAGTATTTT. It codes for CSASRKAEGGSTDTQYF.

The V and J genes are TRBV12-3 or TRBV12-4 and TRBJ1-2, with a weak D call TRBD1 (5 bases). This CDR3 contains 15 residues. V lost 8 bases to trimming and J lost 6 bases, with 22 bases between them. In DNA form, the CDR3 reads TGTGCCAGCGGCCGAACTGGGGGGTTAGCTAATGGCTACACCTTC. Translation: CASGRTGGLANGYTF.

This clonotype was found a few times. The V gene is TRBV11-2, the J gene TRBJ1-2, with unresolved D. The CDR3 runs to 15 residues. Germline CDR1 is SGHAT and CDR2 is FQNNGV. Trimming removed 1 base from V and 0 bases from J, with 9 bases in between. The CDR3 bases are TGTGCCAGCAGCTTAGGATACAGTCCTAACTATGGCTACACCTTC. Translation: CASSLGYSPNYGYTF.